The rows below give T cell receptor beta chains drawn from one sample of a study of blood T cell repertoires in COVID-19. TCRdb's table, derived via immunoSEQ multiplex PCR, lists solely in-frame clones and lacks some. Of roughly 48,000 clones listed, 80% to 95% are singletons. The sequenced material came from peripheral blood. The receptors were gathered from a man in his sixties with COVID-19, enrolled during active disease. CDR3s include the opening cysteine and the closing phenylalanine or tryptophan. The order of the fields is V gene, clone size, D gene, J gene, CDR3 DNA, CDR3 protein. The D gene is left open where the match is weak. Rows give clone size only sometimes, using once, few, many, or a class for an expanded clone.

>TRBV7-9|NA|TRBD1|TRBJ1-6
TGTGCCAGCAGCTACTGGACAGGGGGCACTAATTCACCCCTCCACTTT
CASSYWTGGTNSPLHF
>TRBV19|NA|NA|TRBJ1-4
TGTGCCAGTAGGTCGTCCCTAGTGGGTGCGCGTGAAAAACTGTTTTTT
CASRSSLVGAREKLFF
>TRBV9|NA|NA|TRBJ1-2
TGTGCCAGCAGCGCCCGGGGGCAGGGCGGGAGCTATGGCTACACCTTC
CASSARGQGGSYGYTF
>TRBV6-2/TRBV6-3|NA|NA|TRBJ1-1
TGTGCCAGCAGTTACGGGGAGGCCACTGAAGCTTTCTTT
CASSYGEATEAFF
>TRBV11-2|NA|NA|TRBJ2-7
TGTGCCAGCAGCTTACTAAGGGGCGAGCAGTACTTC
CASSLLRGEQYF
>TRBV19|NA|TRBD2|TRBJ2-1
TGTGCCAGTAGTTCCCTAGCGGGAGGGTTCAATGAGCAGTTCTTC
CASSSLAGGFNEQFF
>TRBV29-1|NA|NA|TRBJ2-4
TGCAGCGTTGGTCCGGGGAGAGACATTCAGTACTTC
CSVGPGRDIQYF
>TRBV4-2|NA|TRBD1|TRBJ1-5
TGTGCCAGCAGCCTCGTAGGACAGGGAGACAATCAGCCCCAGCATTTT
CASSLVGQGDNQPQHF
>TRBV5-4|NA|TRBD1|TRBJ1-6
TGTGCCAGCAGCAGGAAGCAGGGGGGTTCACCCCTCCACTTT
CASSRKQGGSPLHF
>TRBV25-1|NA|TRBD2|TRBJ2-1
TGTGCCAGCAGGGGACTAGCGGGACGTCACACCTACAATGAGCAGTTCTTC
CASRGLAGRHTYNEQFF
>TRBV28|NA|NA|TRBJ1-5
TGTGCCAGCAGCTACAGATCCGGCATTCAGCCCCAGCATTTT
CASSYRSGIQPQHF
>TRBV3-1/TRBV3-2|NA|NA|TRBJ1-5
TGTGCCAGCAGCCAAGCAGGGTACAATCAGCCCCAGCATTTT
CASSQAGYNQPQHF
>TRBV18|NA|TRBD1|TRBJ2-1
TGTGCCAGCTCAAAGATGGGAGAGGGGGCTCAAAATGAGCAGTTCTTC
CASSKMGEGAQNEQFF
>TRBV5-6|NA|NA|TRBJ1-5
TGTGCCAGCAGCCCCAGGAGGGGCCACAATCAGCCCCAGCATTTT
CASSPRRGHNQPQHF
>TRBV15|NA|TRBD2|TRBJ2-2
TGTGCCACCAGCAGAGATTGGGGTCTAGCGGGGGGCCACAGCACCGGGGAGCTGTTTTTT
CATSRDWGLAGGHSTGELFF
>TRBV5-3|NA|NA|TRBJ2-7
TGTGCCAGAAGCCCCCCTCCGGAGGGTAGGTACGAGCAGTACTTC
CARSPPPEGRYEQYF
>TRBV4-1|NA|NA|TRBJ2-2
TGCGCCAGCAGCCAAGTTGTTCTAATAGCGCAGAACACCGGGGAGCTGTTTTTT
CASSQVVLIAQNTGELFF
>TRBV9|NA|TRBD1|TRBJ2-2
TGTGCCAGCAGCGATAGGGCCGGGACAGGGGTCACCGGGGAGCTGTTTTTT
CASSDRAGTGVTGELFF
>TRBV9|NA|NA|TRBJ1-2
TGTGCCAGCAGCGTAGAGGCAGGGGAGGGCTATGGCTACACCTTC
CASSVEAGEGYGYTF
>TRBV4-1|NA|TRBD1|TRBJ2-6
TGCGCCAGCAGCCAAGACAGGACAGGGGGGTTCAACTCTGGGGCCAACGTCCTGACTTTC
CASSQDRTGGFNSGANVLTF
>TRBV19|once|TRBD2|TRBJ2-7
TGTGCCAGTAGGCGGGGCGGGGGGGCCTACGAGCAGTACTTC
CASRRGGGAYEQYF
>TRBV12-5|NA|NA|TRBJ1-2
TGTGCTAGTGGTTTCGGTCAGGGCTATGGCTACACCTTC
CASGFGQGYGYTF
>TRBV7-6|NA|TRBD1|TRBJ1-1
TGTGCCAGCAGCCGACAGGGAGGTGGGGTGACTGAAGCTTTCTTT
CASSRQGGGVTEAFF
>TRBV5-1|NA|NA|TRBJ1-3
TGCGCCAGCAGCTTGGACAGGGCCCGAAACACCATATATTTT
CASSLDRARNTIYF
>TRBV5-1|NA|NA|TRBJ1-6
TGCGCCAGCAGCTTGGGCGGGACTGACAATTCACCCCTCCACTTT
CASSLGGTDNSPLHF
>TRBV7-2|once|TRBD2|TRBJ2-7
TGTGCCAGCAGCTTGGGAAGCGGGTCTCGCGGGGGCGAGCAGTACTTC
CASSLGSGSRGGEQYF
>TRBV19|NA|NA|TRBJ1-1
TGTGCCACCAAGACAGAGATGAACACTGAAGCTTTCTTT
CATKTEMNTEAFF
>TRBV2|few|TRBD1|TRBJ1-1
TGTGCCTCCACGACAGGGATGGGTGAAGCTTTCTTT
CASTTGMGEAFF
>TRBV2|NA|NA|TRBJ1-2
TGTGCCAGCAGTGAACAGGCAGGTAGCTATGGCTACACCTTC
CASSEQAGSYGYTF
>TRBV18|NA|TRBD1|TRBJ1-3
TGTGCCAGCTCCCGGGACAGCTCTGGAAACACCATATATTTT
CASSRDSSGNTIYF
>TRBV18|NA|TRBD1|TRBJ1-5
TGTGCCAGCTCACCGCGGGACAGGGGAAGCAATCAGCCCCAGCATTTT
CASSPRDRGSNQPQHF
>TRBV7-2|NA|TRBD1|TRBJ2-5
TGTGCCAGCAGCCTCAGGGGGCGAGAGACCCAGTACTTC
CASSLRGRETQYF
>TRBV29-1|NA|NA|TRBJ2-7
TGCAGCGTTAGGGAGAAAACCTACGAGCAGTACTTC
CSVREKTYEQYF
>TRBV18|NA|NA|TRBJ1-6
TGTGCCAGCTCACCACCTGGACAGATGGGGCCAACCCTCCACTTT
CASSPPGQMGPTLHF
>TRBV19|NA|TRBD1|TRBJ1-6
TGTGCCAGTAGTTCGGACAGGGGGCTTTCACCCCTCCACTTT
CASSSDRGLSPLHF
>TRBV6-2/TRBV6-3|NA|NA|TRBJ2-2
TGTGCCAGCAGTTACCATAACACGAACACCGGGGAGCTGTTTTTT
CASSYHNTNTGELFF
>TRBV7-2|NA|TRBD1|TRBJ1-2
TGTGCCAGCAGCTTAGGTTTTCCAGGGGGCTACTATGGCTACACCTTC
CASSLGFPGGYYGYTF
>TRBV9|NA|NA|TRBJ2-1
TGTGCCAGCAGCCCGAGAGGCGCAGGGTCCTACAATGAGCAGTTCTTC
CASSPRGAGSYNEQFF
>TRBV27|once|NA|TRBJ2-3
TGTGCCAGCAGTTTATTTGCTAGCGGCACAGATACGCAGTATTTT
CASSLFASGTDTQYF
>TRBV19|NA|TRBD2|TRBJ2-3
TGTGCCAGTAGCACTCGACTAGCGGGAAGGTTCGGTACGCAGTATTTT
CASSTRLAGRFGTQYF
>TRBV6-6|NA|TRBD1|TRBJ2-7
TGTGCCAGCAGCCTAAACACCGGGACAGGGTCCTACGAGCAGTACTTC
CASSLNTGTGSYEQYF
>TRBV7-2|NA|NA|TRBJ2-1
TGTGCCAGCAGCTCCCGGGGAGGAAGCTCCTACAATGAGCAGTTCTTC
CASSSRGGSSYNEQFF
>TRBV9|NA|NA|TRBJ1-6
TGTGCCAGCAGCTTACAGGGTTATAATTCACCCCTCCACTTT
CASSLQGYNSPLHF
>TRBV30|NA|NA|TRBJ2-2
TGTGCCTGGAGTGTTGCAGGGTACACCGGGGAGCTGTTTTTT
CAWSVAGYTGELFF
>TRBV4-2|once|NA|TRBJ1-2
TGTGCCAGCAGCCAAGAGTGGGAAGGGGCAAGAGGCTACACCTTC
CASSQEWEGARGYTF
>TRBV5-1|NA|NA|TRBJ1-2
TGCGCCAGCAGCTTGGGTGGGGGCTCTAACTATGGCTACACCTTC
CASSLGGGSNYGYTF
>TRBV3-1/TRBV3-2|NA|TRBD2|TRBJ2-1
TGTGCCAGCAGCCAAGAACTAGCGGGAGGCAATGAGCAGTTCTTC
CASSQELAGGNEQFF
>TRBV5-8|NA|TRBD1|TRBJ2-5
TGTGCCAGCAGCACAAACCCAGGGGGCGGAGAGACCCAGTACTTC
CASSTNPGGGETQYF
>TRBV3-1/TRBV3-2|NA|NA|TRBJ1-2
TGTGCCAGCAGCCATGACGACAGGAATGGCTACACCTTC
CASSHDDRNGYTF
>TRBV19|NA|NA|TRBJ1-5
TGTGCCAGTAGTATTCCCCTAAACCAGCCCCAGCATTTT
CASSIPLNQPQHF
>TRBV2|NA|TRBD1|TRBJ1-2
TGTGCCAGCAGTGGCCGGCCAGGGGGCATTGGCTACACCTTC
CASSGRPGGIGYTF
>TRBV2|NA|NA|TRBJ1-1
TGTGCCAGCAGTGGCCAGATACCTAGTCTAAACACTGAAGCTTTCTTT
CASSGQIPSLNTEAFF
>TRBV7-3|once|NA|TRBJ1-4
TGTGCCAGCAGCGCGACAGGCACAACTAATGAAAAACTGTTTTTT
CASSATGTTNEKLFF
>TRBV7-9|NA|NA|TRBJ2-2
TGTGCCAGCAGCTTAGGCGGTTCCGGGGAGCTGTTTTTT
CASSLGGSGELFF